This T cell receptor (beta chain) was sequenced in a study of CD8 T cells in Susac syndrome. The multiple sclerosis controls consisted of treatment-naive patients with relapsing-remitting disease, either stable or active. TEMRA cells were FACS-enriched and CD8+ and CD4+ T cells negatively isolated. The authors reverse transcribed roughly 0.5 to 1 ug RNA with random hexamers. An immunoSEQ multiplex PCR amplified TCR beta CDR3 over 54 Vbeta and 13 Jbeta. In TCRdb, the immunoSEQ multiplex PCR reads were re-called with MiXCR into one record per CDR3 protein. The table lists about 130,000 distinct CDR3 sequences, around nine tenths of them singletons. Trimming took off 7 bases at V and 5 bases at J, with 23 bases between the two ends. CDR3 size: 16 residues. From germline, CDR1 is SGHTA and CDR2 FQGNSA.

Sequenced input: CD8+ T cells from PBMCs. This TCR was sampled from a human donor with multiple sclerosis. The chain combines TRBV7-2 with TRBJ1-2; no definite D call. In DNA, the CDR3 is TGTGCCAGCAACCTACTAGATGGGATCTCGGCGTATGGCTACACCTTC. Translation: CASNLLDGISAYGYTF.